These T cell receptor beta chains were read from a single sample in a study of CD8+CD57+ T cells in acquired aplastic anemia. TCRdb re-called the reads through MiXCR, storing one row per CDR3 protein. The data hold about 270,000 distinct CDR3 sequences, with 70% to 85% observed a single time. The sample comprised sorted CD4+, CD8+, or CD8+CD57+ T cells (not recorded which) from PBMCs. The receptors come from a human donor with aplastic anemia. The CDR3 runs from the conserved cysteine through the conserved F or W. The order of the fields is J gene, D gene, clone size, V gene, CDR3 DNA, CDR3 protein. D genes are given only for firm matches. Clone size is not always given. Where it is, it says once, few, many or a class for expanded clones.

J: TRBJ2-3; D: .; size: .; V: TRBV7-3; DNA: TGTGCCAGCAGCTTTCAAACAGATAGGCAGTATTTT; CDR3: CASSFQTDRQYF
J: TRBJ2-5; D: TRBD1; size: few; V: TRBV7-3; DNA: TGTGCCAGCAGCTTAGATACCCAGCAGGGGGAACGGGGCTTC; CDR3: CASSLDTQQGERGF
J: TRBJ1-1; D: .; size: .; V: TRBV5-5; DNA: TGTGCCAGCAGCTTAAGCCTGACAGGGAACACTGAAGCTTTCTTT; CDR3: CASSLSLTGNTEAFF
J: TRBJ1-6; D: .; size: .; V: TRBV7-8; DNA: TGTGCCAGCAGCCTAGCGGGGGGTGCCGGTACGCAGCCCCTCCACTTT; CDR3: CASSLAGGAGTQPLHF
J: TRBJ2-3; D: .; size: .; V: TRBV7-9; DNA: TGTGCCATGAGCTCCTCCACCAACGGGGACAAGGGCACAGATACGCAGTATTTT; CDR3: CAMSSSTNGDKGTDTQYF
J: TRBJ2-3; D: TRBD2; size: once; V: TRBV2; DNA: TGTGCCAGCGCCGAGACTAGCTTCCACGCGCAGTATTTT; CDR3: CASAETSFHAQYF
J: TRBJ1-5; D: .; size: .; V: TRBV20-1; DNA: TGCAGTGCTAGAGTCACCGGGCCATCCCATGGCAATCAGCCCCAGCATTTT; CDR3: CSARVTGPSHGNQPQHF
J: TRBJ1-1; D: .; size: few; V: TRBV11-3; DNA: TGTGCCAGCGGCTTAGATCTGACAGTCTTGAACACTGAAGCTTTCTTT; CDR3: CASGLDLTVLNTEAFF
J: TRBJ2-3; D: .; size: .; V: TRBV5-1; DNA: TGCGCCAGCAGCCCCAAGCCCCGGGCGGAGTATTTT; CDR3: CASSPKPRAEYF
J: TRBJ2-5; D: TRBD2; size: .; V: TRBV4-1; DNA: TGCGCCAGCAGCCAAGATGGTAACCCTGGGGCGGGAGGGGAACAAGAGACCCAGTACTTC; CDR3: CASSQDGNPGAGGEQETQYF
J: TRBJ2-3; D: TRBD2; size: many; V: TRBV4-1; DNA: TGCGCCAGCAGCCAAGGAGCGGGAGGTTTCACAGATACGCAGTATTTT; CDR3: CASSQGAGGFTDTQYF
J: TRBJ2-7; D: .; size: .; V: TRBV10-3; DNA: TGTGCCGCTCGGGGGCTGGCCTACGAGCAGTACTTC; CDR3: CAARGLAYEQYF
J: TRBJ1-2; D: TRBD1; size: .; V: TRBV4-3; DNA: TGCGCTTTCCGCTTCGAACCGGGACAGGGGAACTATGGCTACACCTTC; CDR3: CAFRFEPGQGNYGYTF
J: TRBJ2-7; D: .; size: .; V: TRBV9; DNA: TGTGCCAGCAGCGTAGGGGGCCTGAGCACAGAGACGTACTTC; CDR3: CASSVGGLSTETYF
J: TRBJ1-6; D: .; size: .; V: TRBV5-4; DNA: TGTGCCAGTAGCTTGAGAAGCAGCCATAATTCACCCCTCCACTTT; CDR3: CASSLRSSHNSPLHF
J: TRBJ1-2; D: .; size: .; V: TRBV20-1; DNA: TGCAGTGCTAGAGATCACGTTTCGTCAGGGAGATACACCTTC; CDR3: CSARDHVSSGRYTF
J: TRBJ2-1; D: .; size: .; V: TRBV29-1; DNA: TGCACCGTTAGTCCAGCTAGCCCATCCTACAATGAGCAGTTCTTC; CDR3: CTVSPASPSYNEQFF
J: TRBJ2-5; D: .; size: .; V: TRBV5-6; DNA: TGTGCCAGCAGCCCCGTTGAAGAGACCCAGTACTTC; CDR3: CASSPVEETQYF
J: TRBJ1-3; D: .; size: .; V: TRBV4-3; DNA: TGCGCCAGCAGCCAAGGGCCGGACAGCTCTGGAAACACCATATATTTT; CDR3: CASSQGPDSSGNTIYF
J: TRBJ2-7; D: .; size: .; V: TRBV14; DNA: TGTGCCAGCTCACCCACAGGCGGGCGCGCGCTCGAGCAGTACTTC; CDR3: CASSPTGGRALEQYF
J: TRBJ2-3; D: TRBD2; size: .; V: TRBV7-8; DNA: TGTGCCAGCAGGTTAGCGGGAAGACACGATACGCAGTTT; CDR3: CASRLAGRHDTQF
J: TRBJ2-7; D: .; size: few; V: TRBV11-3; DNA: TGTGCCAGCAGCTTAGATCTGACAGGACTCTACGAGCAGTACTTC; CDR3: CASSLDLTGLYEQYF
J: TRBJ2-7; D: TRBD2; size: .; V: TRBV7-9; DNA: TGTGCCAGCAGCCCCCGAGGAGCGGGGCTCTACGAGCAGTACTTC; CDR3: CASSPRGAGLYEQYF
J: TRBJ2-1; D: .; size: .; V: TRBV7-6; DNA: TGTGCCAGCAGCTTAAAGGGACACAATCAGCCCCAGCATAATGAGCAGTTCTTC; CDR3: CASSLKGHNQPQHNEQFF
J: TRBJ1-1; D: .; size: few; V: TRBV7-2; DNA: TGTGCCAGCAGCTTAGCTCTGACTCCCAACACTGAAGCTTTCTTT; CDR3: CASSLALTPNTEAFF
J: TRBJ1-6; D: TRBD1; size: .; V: TRBV10-3; DNA: TGTGCCGTTCGACAGGGAAATAATTCACCCCTCCACTTT; CDR3: CAVRQGNNSPLHF
J: TRBJ2-1; D: .; size: .; V: TRBV7-2; DNA: TGTGCCAGCAGCTTGACGGGTATTTCCTACAATGAGCAGTTCTTC; CDR3: CASSLTGISYNEQFF